These 18 T cell receptor beta chains originate from one sample sequenced in a study of blood T cell repertoires in COVID-19. The protocol was immunoSEQ multiplex PCR, while the TCRdb copy is restricted to in-frame clones and leaves out a portion. The sample lists over 200,000 clones; roughly 86% were seen once. Material for sequencing was peripheral blood. The receptors originated from a woman in her forties or fifties with acute or convalescent COVID-19.

J is TRBJ1-2 and V is TRBV5-1, with 7 bases that match TRBD1. V was pared by 3 bases and J by 6 bases, with 8 bases of the junction left unmatched. Germline V gene lookup returns CDR1 SGHRS and CDR2 YFSETQ. The length of the CDR3 is 14 residues. CDR3 sequence reads: CASSSEQGLDGYTF. The CDR3 DNA is TGCGCCAGCAGCTCAGAACAGGGGTTGGATGGCTACACCTTC. Filled out from reference TRBV5-1 and TRBJ1-2, the complete variable domain reads KAGVTQTPRYLIKTRGQQVTLSCSPISGHRSVSWYQQTPGQGLQFLFEYFSETQRNKGNFPGRFSGRQFSNSRSEMNVSTLELGDSALYLCASSSEQGLDGYTFGSGTRLTVV.

The chain's CDR3 is CASRGTSGSSSETQYF. The CDR3 DNA reads as TGTGCCAGCAGAGGGACTAGCGGGAGTAGTAGTGAGACCCAGTACTTC. The chain uses TRBV3-1 (or the pseudogene TRBV3-2) and TRBJ2-5, with TRBD2 matching 14 bases. The germline CDR1 and CDR2 sequences are LGHDT and YNNKEL (reference sequence). CDR3 length equals 16 residues. Trimming at V came to 6 bases and at J to 5 bases, leaving 8 bases not matched to a gene.

The J gene is TRBJ2-3, the V gene TRBV7-9, with D uncertain. V was shortened by 5 bases and J by 0 bases, with 12 bases between the two germline ends. Germline V gives CDR1 SEHNR, CDR2 FQNEAQ (reference sequence). The CDR3 extends over 15 amino acids. The CDR3 nucleotides are TGTGCCAGCAGCAAAGTCACTACTAGCACAGATACGCAGTATTTT. It encodes CASSKVTTSTDTQYF.

J is TRBJ2-7 and V is TRBV5-1, with TRBD2 identical over 10 bases. The germline V gene encodes CDR1 SGHRS and CDR2 YFSETQ. Germline trimming cut 0 bases from V and 2 bases from J; bases unmatched to any gene: 20. The CDR3 extends over 21 amino acids. The DNA of the CDR3 is TGCGCCAGCAGCTTGGGGCGGATAACTGTTTCCGGGACTAGCGTAGCCTACGAGCAGTACTTC. Residues: CASSLGRITVSGTSVAYEQYF.

This clone has just a few counts. The chain has TRBV19 and TRBJ2-1; TRBD2 might be the D (5 bases). Germline lookup yields CDR1 LNHDA and CDR2 SQIVND (reference sequence). This CDR3 spans 15 amino acids. V was cut by 3 bases and J by 3 bases, with 12 bases left in between. The chain's CDR3 is CASSMKGDFYNEQFF. CDR3 DNA: TGTGCCAGTAGTATGAAGGGAGACTTCTACAATGAGCAGTTCTTC. Based on the CDR3 plus reference TRBV19 and TRBJ2-1, the full variable domain is DGGITQSPKYLFRKEGQNVTLSCEQNLNHDAMYWYRQDPGQGLRLIYYSQIVNDFQKGDIAEGYSVSREKKESFPLTVTSAQKNPTAFYLCASSMKGDFYNEQFFGPGTRLTVL.

The chain recombines TRBV7-9 with TRBJ2-1; 7 nucleotides agree with TRBD2. The CDR3 extends over 15 amino acids. Germline trimming cut 3 bases from V and 5 bases from J; bases unmatched to any gene: 7. Germline-derived CDR1 and CDR2 are SEHNR and FQNEAQ (reference sequence). The CDR3 reads CASSFSRDYHNEQFF. The CDR3 nucleotides are TGTGCCAGCAGCTTTAGCAGGGACTACCACAATGAGCAGTTCTTC.

The chain carries TRBV5-1 and TRBJ2-2, with a possible D match to TRBD1 (5 bases). CDR1 SGHRS and CDR2 YFSETQ come from the germline V gene. The V end was cut by 4 bases, the J end by 2 bases, with 9 bases between. The CDR3 has 14 amino acids. The chain's CDR3 is CASSTRTNTGELFF. As DNA, the CDR3 is TGCGCCAGCAGCACCCGGACAAACACCGGGGAGCTGTTTTTT.

V is TRBV6-4 and J is TRBJ2-7; the match to TRBD2 covers 9 bases. V gave up 2 bases and J gave up 9 bases; unmatched junction bases: 11. Per germline, CDR1 MRHNA and CDR2 SNTAGT. The length of the CDR3 is 15 residues. CDR3: CASSDRTSESAVQYF. The CDR3 nucleotides are TGTGCCAGCAGTGACCGGACTAGCGAGAGTGCCGTGCAGTACTTC.

V is TRBV5-1 and J is TRBJ2-3, with 9 bases that match TRBD1. This CDR3 is built from 15 residues. CDR1 and CDR2 (germline): SGHRS, YFSETQ. V was pared by 1 base and J by 2 bases, with 2 bases of the junction left unmatched. The CDR3 DNA follows: TGCGCCAGCAGCTTGCGGGACAGGGTCACAGATACGCAGTATTTT. Protein: CASSLRDRVTDTQYF.

The chain joins TRBV5-1 to TRBJ2-1; D gene unclear. V was trimmed by 0 bases and J by 7 bases, leaving 14 bases between them. The germline gives CDR1 SGHRS, CDR2 YFSETQ. CDR3 length equals 15 residues. Written as DNA, the CDR3 is TGCGCCAGCAGCTTGGCGGCCCCAGGCTTGAATGAGCAGTTCTTC. Protein: CASSLAAPGLNEQFF.

The chain is built from TRBV24-1 and TRBJ2-3; D is undetermined. Trimming stripped 0 bases from V and 0 bases from J, with 9 bases between. The CDR3 sequence is 16 residues long. CDR1 and CDR2 from the germline V gene are KGHDR and SFDVKD. The CDR3 DNA sequence: TGTGCCACCAGTGATTTGCGCGCATTCAGCACAGATACGCAGTATTTT. It translates to CATSDLRAFSTDTQYF.

The chain recombines TRBV4-1 with TRBJ2-1; tentatively, D is TRBD1 (6 bases). The CDR3 consists of 14 residues. The germline gives CDR1 MGHRA, CDR2 YSYEKL. V was cut by 3 bases and J by 9 bases, with 15 bases left in between. The CDR3 sequence is CASSHQTGLGEQFF. CDR3 sequence (DNA): TGCGCCAGCAGCCACCAGACAGGCCTGGGTGAGCAGTTCTTC.

Concerning this clone itself: The junction departs from the called germline gene at one end, perhaps through a read error. The rearrangement joins TRBV28 to TRBJ2-7, with 8 bases fitting TRBD1. Germline assignment: CDR1 MDHEN and CDR2 SYDVKM. This CDR3 spans 16 amino acids. CDR3 in DNA: TGTGCCAGCACTTTAGGGGGCACAGGGGGTTACTACGAGCAGTACTTC. Residues: CASTLGGTGGYYEQYF.

The chain has TRBV5-1 and TRBJ2-3, with D maybe TRBD1 (5 bases). The CDR3 totals 13 residues. CDR1 and CDR2 from the germline V gene are SGHRS and YFSETQ. Trimming removed 5 bases at V and 0 bases at J, with 7 bases between. CDR3 residues: CASSGASTDTQYF. In DNA form, the CDR3 reads TGCGCCAGCAGTGGGGCTAGCACAGATACGCAGTATTTT.

V usage is TRBV7-3 and J usage is TRBJ1-4, with TRBD1 matching over 9 bases. V dropped 5 bases and J dropped 2; count of bases not matched to a gene: 3. Germline CDR1 SGHTA, CDR2 FQGTGA. The CDR3 covers 15 residues. CDR3 region: CASSRTGGTNEKLFF. The CDR3 bases are TGTGCCAGCAGCCGCACAGGGGGCACTAATGAAAAACTGTTTTTT. Looking up the rest from reference TRBV7-3 and TRBJ1-4 gives the full variable domain: GAGVSQTPSNKVTEKGKYVELRCDPISGHTALYWYRQSLGQGPEFLIYFQGTGAADDSGLPNDRFFAVRPEGSVSTLKIQRTERGDSAVYLCASSRTGGTNEKLFFGSGTQLSVL.

The chain recombines TRBV5-1 with TRBJ2-5, with 9 bases identical to TRBD1. Trimming took 7 bases from V and 5 from J; bases not matched to a gene: 12. The CDR3 consists of 15 residues. Germline V gene lookup returns CDR1 SGHRS and CDR2 YFSETQ. CDR3 residues: CASRLIGQGLETQYF. DNA for the CDR3: TGCGCCAGCCGTCTTATAGGACAGGGGTTGGAGACCCAGTACTTC.

CDR3 DNA: TGTGCCACCGCGGACAGGGTGAATGAAAAACTGTTTTTT. Translation: CATADRVNEKLFF. The rearrangement links TRBV19 to TRBJ1-4, with 8 bases identical to TRBD1. There are 13 residues in the CDR3. The trim removed 10 bases at V and 5 bases at J, leaving 6 bases unmatched. Germline V lookup: CDR1 LNHDA, CDR2 SQIVND (reference sequence).

This chain connects TRBV18 to TRBJ2-6; no clear D gene. CDR3 length equals 14 residues. Germline V gene sequence: CDR1 KGHSH, CDR2 LQKENI. V was trimmed by 3 bases and J by 2 bases, leaving 5 bases between them. This CDR3 is CASSPETGANVLTF. CDR3 nucleotide sequence: TGTGCCAGCTCACCCGAGACTGGGGCCAACGTCCTGACTTTC.